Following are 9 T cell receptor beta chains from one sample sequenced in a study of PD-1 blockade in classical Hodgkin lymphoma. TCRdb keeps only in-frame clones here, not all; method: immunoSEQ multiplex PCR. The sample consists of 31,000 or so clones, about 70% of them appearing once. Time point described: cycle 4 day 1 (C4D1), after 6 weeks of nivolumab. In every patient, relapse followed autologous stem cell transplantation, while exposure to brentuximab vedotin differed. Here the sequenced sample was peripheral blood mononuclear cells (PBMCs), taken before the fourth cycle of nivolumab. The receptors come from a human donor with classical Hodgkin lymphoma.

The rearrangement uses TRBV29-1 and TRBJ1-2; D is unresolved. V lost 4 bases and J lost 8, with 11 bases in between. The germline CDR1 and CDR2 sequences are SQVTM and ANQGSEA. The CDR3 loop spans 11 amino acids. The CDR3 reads CSVVDQWGYTF. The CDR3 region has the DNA TGCAGCGTTGTAGACCAGTGGGGCTACACCTTC.

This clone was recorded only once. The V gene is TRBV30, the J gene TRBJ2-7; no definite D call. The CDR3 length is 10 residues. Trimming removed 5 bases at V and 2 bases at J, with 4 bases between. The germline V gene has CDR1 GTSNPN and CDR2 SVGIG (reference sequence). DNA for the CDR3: TGTGCCTGGGGAGCCTACGAGCAGTACTTC. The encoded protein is CAWGAYEQYF.

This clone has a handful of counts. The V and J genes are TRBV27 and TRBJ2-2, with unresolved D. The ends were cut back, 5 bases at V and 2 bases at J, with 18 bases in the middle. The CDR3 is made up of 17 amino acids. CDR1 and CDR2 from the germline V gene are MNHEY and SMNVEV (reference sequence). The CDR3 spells CASSPTTATFNTGELFF. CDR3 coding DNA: TGTGCCAGCAGTCCGACCACAGCGACCTTTAACACCGGGGAGCTGTTTTTT.

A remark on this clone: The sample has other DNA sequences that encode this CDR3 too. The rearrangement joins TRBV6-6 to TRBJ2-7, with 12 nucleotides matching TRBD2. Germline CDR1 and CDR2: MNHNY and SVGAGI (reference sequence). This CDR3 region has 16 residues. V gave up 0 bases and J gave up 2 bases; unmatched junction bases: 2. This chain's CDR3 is CASSYSRLAGAYEQYF. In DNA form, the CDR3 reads TGTGCCAGCAGTTACTCGAGACTAGCGGGAGCCTACGAGCAGTACTTC.

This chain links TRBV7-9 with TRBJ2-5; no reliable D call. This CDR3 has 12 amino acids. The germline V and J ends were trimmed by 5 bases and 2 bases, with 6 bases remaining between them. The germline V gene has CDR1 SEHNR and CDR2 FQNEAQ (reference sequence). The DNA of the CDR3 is TGTGCCAGCAGCCCACTTCAAGAGACCCAGTACTTC. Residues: CASSPLQETQYF. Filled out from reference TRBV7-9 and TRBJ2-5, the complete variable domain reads DTGVSQNPRHKITKRGQNVTFRCDPISEHNRLYWYRQTLGQGPEFLTYFQNEAQLEKSRLLSDRFSAERPKGSFSTLEIQRTEQGDSAMYLCASSPLQETQYFGPGTRLLVL.

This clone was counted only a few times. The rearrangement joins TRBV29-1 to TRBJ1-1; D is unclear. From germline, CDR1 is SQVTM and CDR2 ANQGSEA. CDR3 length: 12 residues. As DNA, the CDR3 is TGCAGTACTCAAGGAGCCGACACTGAAGCTTTCTTT. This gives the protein CSTQGADTEAFF.

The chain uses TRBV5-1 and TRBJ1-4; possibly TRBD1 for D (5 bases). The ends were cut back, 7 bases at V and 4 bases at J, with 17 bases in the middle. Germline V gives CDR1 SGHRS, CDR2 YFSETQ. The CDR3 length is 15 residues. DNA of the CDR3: TGCGCCAGCCGCCTAGCCGGGACGGGTAATGAAAAACTGTTTTTT. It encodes CASRLAGTGNEKLFF.

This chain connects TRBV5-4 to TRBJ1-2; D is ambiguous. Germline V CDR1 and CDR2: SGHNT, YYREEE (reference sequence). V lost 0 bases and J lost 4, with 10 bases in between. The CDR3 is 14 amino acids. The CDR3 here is CASSLAGQIYGYTF. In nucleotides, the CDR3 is TGTGCCAGCAGCTTGGCCGGGCAGATCTATGGCTACACCTTC.

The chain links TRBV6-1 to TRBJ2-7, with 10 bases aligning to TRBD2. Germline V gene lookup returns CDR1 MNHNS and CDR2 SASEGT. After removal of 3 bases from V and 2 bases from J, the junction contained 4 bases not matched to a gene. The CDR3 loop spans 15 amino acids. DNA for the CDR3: TGTGCCAGCAGTGATCCCGGACTAGCGGCCTACGAGCAGTACTTC. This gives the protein CASSDPGLAAYEQYF.